This passage covers 26 T cell receptor beta chains from one sample sequenced in a study of OX40 agonist ivuxolimab in advanced cancers. Libraries were constructed by the immunoSEQ multiplex PCR assay. TCRdb obtained this table from immuneACCESS and retained in-frame rearrangements with V and J assigned. These tables miss some clones; where compared with another copy, unresolved V genes account for less than half of the shortfall, and the remainder is unexplained. Counted in this sample were some 60,000 clones; 91% of them appeared once. Around 15% of the sample is in the top ten clones. The source was CD4+ or CD8+ T cells sorted from blood, collected in a trial of the OX40 agonist ivuxolimab. The receptors originated from an adult with an advanced solid tumor such as melanoma, head and neck, liver or kidney cancer.

V and J are TRBV9 and TRBJ2-2; D unclear. Germline V gene data show CDR1 as SGDLS and CDR2 as YYNGEE. The ends were cut back, 2 bases at V and 2 bases at J, with 7 bases in the middle. The CDR3 contains 14 residues. Here the CDR3 reads CASSVVSNTGELFF. The CDR3 coding sequence is TGTGCCAGCAGCGTCGTCAGCAACACCGGGGAGCTGTTTTTT. Looking up the rest from reference TRBV9 and TRBJ2-2 gives the full variable domain: DSGVTQTPKHLITATGQRVTLRCSPRSGDLSVYWYQQSLDQGLQFLIQYYNGEERAKGNILERFSAQQFPDLHSELNLSSLELGDSALYFCASSVVSNTGELFFGEGSRLTVL.

The genes are TRBV7-9 and TRBJ2-6; TRBD1 matches 12 bases. The CDR3 extends over 18 amino acids. Trimming cost V 6 bases and J 2 bases; bases outside gene matches: 8. Germline CDR1 and CDR2: SEHNR and FQNEAQ (reference sequence). The CDR3 region is CASSSGQGARAGANVLTF. In nucleotides, the CDR3 is TGTGCCAGCAGTTCGGGACAGGGGGCACGGGCTGGGGCCAACGTCCTGACTTTC.

This clone was seen only once. V and J are TRBV11-3 and TRBJ2-3; 8 bases are shared with TRBD2. V was clipped by 4 bases and J by 5 bases; unmatched bases: 8. The CDR3 contains 15 residues. CDR1 and CDR2 (germline): SGHNT, YENEEA. The CDR3 sequence is CASSSRSGGGDTQYF. DNA of the CDR3: TGTGCCAGCAGCTCTCGAAGCGGGGGTGGAGATACGCAGTATTTT.

V is TRBV18 and J is TRBJ1-4; D is perhaps TRBD1 (6 bases). The CDR3 loop spans 16 amino acids. Per the germline V gene, CDR1 is KGHSH and CDR2 is LQKENI. V was trimmed by 3 bases and J by 3 bases, leaving 14 bases between them. CDR3 DNA sequence: TGTGCCAGCTCACCTCGACAGGTTTCAGCTAATGAAAAACTGTTTTTT. This codes for CASSPRQVSANEKLFF.

The chain couples TRBV5-1 to TRBJ2-7, with 11 bases identical to TRBD1. The CDR3 is 14 amino acids. V gave up 3 bases and J gave up 4 bases; unmatched junction bases: 3. Germline V gene sequence: CDR1 SGHRS, CDR2 YFSETQ. In nucleotides, the CDR3 is TGCGCCAGCAGCTCCCGGGACAGGGGGTACGAGCAGTACTTC. Translating gives CASSSRDRGYEQYF.

The chain combines TRBV11-3 with TRBJ2-1; maybe TRBD1 (5 bases). The CDR3 contains 14 residues. Trimming shortened V by 2 bases and J by 3 bases, and 8 bases separated the two germline ends. CDR1 SGHNT and CDR2 YENEEA come from the germline V gene. CDR3 coding DNA: TGTGCCAGCAGCTTACGGCAGGGCTACAATGAGCAGTTCTTC. Translation gives CASSLRQGYNEQFF.

This rearrangement joins TRBV20-1 to TRBJ2-1, with 9 bases identical to TRBD1. V dropped 7 bases and J dropped 8; count of bases not matched to a gene: 3. The V gene's germline CDR1 is DFQATT and CDR2 SNEGSKA (reference sequence). The CDR3 has 11 amino acids. The CDR3: CSEGQGDEQFF. As DNA, the CDR3 is TGCAGTGAGGGACAGGGCGATGAGCAGTTCTTC.

The chain joins TRBV2 to TRBJ2-7, with D uncertain. The CDR3 sequence is 15 residues long. Germline lookup yields CDR1 SNHLY and CDR2 FYNNEI. V was clipped by 4 bases and J by 4 bases, with 17 bases between them. In nucleotides, the CDR3 is TGTGCCAGCAGTGCGGAGCTCCTTAAGCCTTACGAGCAGTACTTC. The encoded protein is CASSAELLKPYEQYF.

This chain's CDR3 is CAISPLSIGTDTQYF. In DNA form, the CDR3 reads TGTGCCATCAGTCCCCTCAGCATTGGCACAGATACGCAGTATTTT. This sequence joins TRBV10-3 and TRBJ2-3; D is uncertain. CDR1 and CDR2 (germline): ENHRY, SYGVKD. Trimming took 5 bases from V and 1 from J, leaving 13 bases between them. The CDR3 totals 15 residues.

The V and J genes are TRBV2 and TRBJ2-7; D is possibly TRBD2 (5 bases). The CDR3 contains 12 residues. The V gene's germline CDR1 is SNHLY and CDR2 FYNNEI. V was cut by 0 bases and J by 7 bases, with 7 bases left in between. The chain's CDR3 is CASSEAGVEQYF. The CDR3 bases are TGTGCCAGCAGTGAAGCCGGGGTGGAGCAGTACTTC.

The chain is built from TRBV4-1 and TRBJ2-1; D remains unclear. The CDR3 sequence is 16 residues long. V lost 5 bases to trimming and J lost 7 bases, with 21 bases between them. Germline V gene lookup returns CDR1 MGHRA and CDR2 YSYEKL. CDR3 amino acids: CASSSLRRNTRNEQFF. The CDR3 DNA follows: TGCGCCAGCAGCTCCCTGAGGAGAAATACACGGAATGAGCAGTTCTTC.

The gene calls are TRBV7-2 and TRBJ1-2; possible D gene TRBD1, 6 bases. There are 15 residues in the CDR3. Germline-derived CDR1 and CDR2 are SGHTA and FQGNSA. V dropped 5 bases and J dropped 7 bases, with 20 bases sitting between them. CDR3 DNA sequence: TGTGCCAGCAGCCCAAGAACAGGGCCGCGAGTTGGCTACACCTTC. Encoded protein: CASSPRTGPRVGYTF. The whole variable domain, remainder taken from reference TRBV7-2 and TRBJ1-2, is GAGVSQSPSNKVTEKGKDVELRCDPISGHTALYWYRQSLGQGLEFLIYFQGNSAPDKSGLPSDRFSAERTGGSVSTLTIQRTQQEDSAVYLCASSPRTGPRVGYTFGSGTRLTVV.

V gene TRBV28 combines with J gene TRBJ2-5, with 10 bases that match TRBD2. The J call could be wrong; TRBJ2-7 is a better fit for the DNA end. Per the germline V gene, CDR1 is MDHEN and CDR2 is SYDVKM. The CDR3 runs to 16 residues. The CDR3 protein is CASSLSPSGRPYEQYF. The CDR3, as DNA: TGTGCCAGCAGTTTATCGCCTAGCGGGAGACCCTACGAGCAGTACTTC.

The gene calls are TRBV29-1 and TRBJ2-2; either TRBD1 or TRBD2 may fit D (5 bases each). In germline, CDR1 is SQVTM, CDR2 ANQGSEA. There are 14 residues in the CDR3. The germline V and J ends were trimmed by 6 bases and 7 bases, with 18 bases remaining between them. CDR3 sequence: CSVLGDRVIGELFF. For the CDR3, the DNA is TGCAGCGTACTCGGGGACCGCGTCATCGGGGAGCTGTTTTTT.

The CDR3 spells CATSRPGLRLEAFF. The DNA of the CDR3 is TGTGCCACCAGCAGACCGGGCCTGCGGCTTGAAGCTTTCTTT. This sequence joins TRBV15 and TRBJ1-1; unclear D gene. Germline assignment: CDR1 LNHNV and CDR2 YYDKDF (reference sequence). Trimming removed 2 bases from V and 7 bases from J, with 14 bases in between. The CDR3 runs to 14 residues.

There are a few counts of this clone. This chain uses TRBV19 with TRBJ2-7; weak D call: TRBD1 (6 bases). Per the germline V gene, CDR1 is LNHDA and CDR2 is SQIVND (reference sequence). V was shortened by 3 bases and J by 1 base, with 10 bases between the two germline ends. The CDR3 runs 14 residues. The CDR3 loop is CASSIQQGSYEQYF. The CDR3 coding sequence is TGTGCCAGTAGTATTCAACAGGGATCCTACGAGCAGTACTTC.

The rearrangement uses TRBV11-2 and TRBJ1-6; 7 bases are a match to TRBD1. Germline V CDR1 and CDR2: SGHAT, FQNNGV. The CDR3 covers 15 residues. V lost 5 bases and J lost 7; bases outside the gene matches: 8. DNA for the CDR3: TGTGCCAGCAGCACCCGGACAGGTTTCAATTCACCCCTCCACTTT. As protein: CASSTRTGFNSPLHF.

This clone was observed once. The V gene is TRBV5-4, the J gene TRBJ2-2; TRBD2 matches at 7 bases. This CDR3 has 16 amino acids. CDR1 is SGHNT and CDR2 is YYREEE in the germline V gene (reference sequence). The junction had 6 bases not matched to a gene; V was cut back by 4 bases and J by 0 bases. CDR3 DNA: TGTGCCAGCAGCACCACTAGCGCATCGAACACCGGGGAGCTGTTTTTT. Protein sequence: CASSTTSASNTGELFF.

This sequence joins TRBV6-1 and TRBJ2-3; D not resolved. Trimming removed 10 bases from V and 1 base from J, with 12 bases in between. The CDR3 contains 13 residues. Germline V CDR1 and CDR2: MNHNS, SASEGT. The CDR3 bases are TGTGCCACCCGCCGGGCCGGCACAGATACGCAGTATTTT. Translation gives CATRRAGTDTQYF.

In DNA form, the CDR3 reads TGTGCCAGCAGCTTAGAAGGACTAGCGGGGACCACGACCCAGTACTTC. Amino acids: CASSLEGLAGTTTQYF. The chain is built from TRBV7-8 and TRBJ2-5, with TRBD2 matching 12 bases. Germline assignment: CDR1 SGHVS and CDR2 FQNEAQ. The length of the CDR3 is 16 residues. The V and J ends lost 1 base and 7 bases, in that order; junction bases with no gene match: 7.

This clone turned up a few times. This chain joins TRBV28 and TRBJ1-5; D is perhaps TRBD1 (5 bases). Trimming cost V 6 bases and J 5 bases, with 11 bases left between them. Germline V gives CDR1 MDHEN, CDR2 SYDVKM. The length of the CDR3 is 13 residues. DNA of the CDR3: TGTGCCAGCAGGACCCAGGGTTATCAGCCCCAGCATTTT. It specifies CASRTQGYQPQHF.

The CDR3 sequence is CASSTDPDRVGYGYTF. As DNA, the CDR3 is TGCGCCAGCAGCACCGATCCGGACAGGGTGGGCTATGGCTACACCTTC. This chain joins TRBV5-1 and TRBJ1-2; TRBD1 matches 8 bases. Trimming cost V 4 bases and J 4 bases; bases outside gene matches: 12. CDR1 is SGHRS and CDR2 is YFSETQ in the germline V gene. This CDR3 region has 16 residues. Based on the CDR3 plus reference TRBV5-1 and TRBJ1-2, the full variable domain is KAGVTQTPRYLIKTRGQQVTLSCSPISGHRSVSWYQQTPGQGLQFLFEYFSETQRNKGNFPGRFSGRQFSNSRSEMNVSTLELGDSALYLCASSTDPDRVGYGYTFGSGTRLTVV.

The chain has TRBV5-1 and TRBJ1-6, with 9 bases fitting TRBD1. V was pared by 4 bases and J by 6 bases, with 5 bases of the junction left unmatched. The germline gives CDR1 SGHRS, CDR2 YFSETQ. The CDR3 totals 15 residues. CDR3 bases: TGCGCCAGCAGCGACCAACAGGGGGCTAATTCACCCCTCCACTTT. Encoded protein: CASSDQQGANSPLHF.

The CDR3 is CASSLRQGNLAGGLEQFF. CDR3 in DNA: TGTGCCAGCAGCTTAAGACAGGGGAATTTAGCGGGAGGACTTGAGCAGTTCTTC. The rearrangement links TRBV7-2 to TRBJ2-1; TRBD2 matches at 10 bases. The CDR3 contains 18 residues. Trimming cost V 2 bases and J 9 bases; bases outside gene matches: 16. Germline V CDR1 and CDR2: SGHTA, FQGNSA.

V is TRBV5-1 and J is TRBJ1-2; D not certain. The CDR3 loop spans 14 amino acids. Trimming pared 1 base from V and 4 bases from J, leaving 11 bases between. Germline values: CDR1 SGHRS, CDR2 YFSETQ. This CDR3 reads CASSLSLMGYGYTF. In nucleotides, the CDR3 is TGCGCCAGCAGCTTGTCCCTTATGGGCTATGGCTACACCTTC.

V and J are TRBV6-6 and TRBJ2-5; no reliable D call. There are 13 residues in the CDR3. CDR1 and CDR2 from the germline V gene are MNHNY and SVGAGI (reference sequence). Trimming removed 5 bases at V and 5 bases at J, with 12 bases between. The CDR3 region is CASSTGTPETQYF. The CDR3 DNA reads TGTGCCAGCAGTACTGGAACTCCTGAGACCCAGTACTTC.